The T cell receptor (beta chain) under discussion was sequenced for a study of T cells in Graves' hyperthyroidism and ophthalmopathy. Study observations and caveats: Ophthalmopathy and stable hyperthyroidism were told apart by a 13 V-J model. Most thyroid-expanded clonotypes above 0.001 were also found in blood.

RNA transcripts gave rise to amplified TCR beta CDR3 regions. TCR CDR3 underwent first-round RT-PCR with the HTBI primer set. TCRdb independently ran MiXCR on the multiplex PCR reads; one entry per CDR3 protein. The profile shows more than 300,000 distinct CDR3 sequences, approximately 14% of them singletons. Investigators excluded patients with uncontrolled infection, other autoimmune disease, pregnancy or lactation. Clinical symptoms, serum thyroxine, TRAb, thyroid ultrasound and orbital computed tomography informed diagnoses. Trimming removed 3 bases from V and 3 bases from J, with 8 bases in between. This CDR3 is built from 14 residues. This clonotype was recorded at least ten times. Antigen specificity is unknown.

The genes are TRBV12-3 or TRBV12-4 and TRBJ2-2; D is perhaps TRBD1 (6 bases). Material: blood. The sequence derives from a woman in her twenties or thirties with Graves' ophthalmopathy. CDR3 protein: CASSLGHHTGELFF. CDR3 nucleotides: TGTGCCAGCAGTTTGGGACACCACACCGGGGAGCTGTTTTTT.